This T cell receptor (beta chain) was retrieved from a study of T cell responses to AZD1222 COVID-19 vaccine. Points from the study as a whole: No day 14 peak samples; only post-peak repertoires were characterized.

Produced via immunoSEQ multiplex PCR; TCRdb's table is partial and in-frame only. The sample contains under 150,000 clones, roughly 91% of which appear only once. This clone was counted a few times. Its antigen is not identified. The CDR3 has 12 residues. Germline CDR1 DFQATT, CDR2 SNEGSKA (reference sequence). Deletions cut 3 bases from V and 8 bases from J, with 10 bases between. This clonotype was obtained from an adult who received the AZD1222 COVID-19 vaccine. Source: peripheral blood, taken 28 days after the second AZD1222 dose. This chain connects TRBV20-1 to TRBJ1-4; no definite D call. Here the CDR3 DNA reads TGCAGTGCTAGTAGGGTAGGCGAAAAACTGTTTTTT. Translating gives CSASRVGEKLFF.